This T cell receptor beta chain is drawn from a study of cytomegalovirus exposure and HLA in healthy donors. At the level of the study: The roughly 130 validation repertoires used the same platform as the approximately 670 first-cohort repertoires (as reported by a later analysis). Whole-study results and caveats: The study designated over 150 TCR beta chains cytomegalovirus-associated. Within the 130 or so validation repertoires, first-cohort TCR clusters tended to co-occur, according to a later analysis. Many donors carried some public TCRs, although rarity characterized most TCR sequences.

On this clone: The antigen is not known.

Germline CDR1 is SGHNT and CDR2 is YYREEE (reference sequence). Trimming took 0 bases from V and 3 from J, leaving 13 bases between them. This CDR3 region has 15 residues. The table came from immunoSEQ multiplex PCR; TCRdb's copy has only in-frame clones and leaves some out. The sample comprises about 160,000 clones, roughly 83% of which are singletons, and roughly 10% rests with the top ten. The source material was PBMCs. The rearrangement joins TRBV5-4 to TRBJ2-7; D uncertain. The sequence came from a man younger than 40 in good health and CMV-seropositive. The CDR3 DNA sequence: TGTGCCAGCAGCTTGGGCGTTACCCCAAACTACGAGCAGTACTTC. Protein: CASSLGVTPNYEQYF.